The text below deals with one T cell receptor beta chain. The PCR had 60 Vbeta and 13 Jbeta primers. The assay was immunoSEQ multiplex PCR, and TCRdb's table has in-frame clones only and misses some. The sample holds 140,000 to 150,000 clones, 75% seen once. These data belong to a study of cytomegalovirus exposure and HLA in healthy donors. V dropped 7 bases and J dropped 7 bases, with 12 bases sitting between them. The CDR3 has 11 residues. Germline loops: CDR1 SGDLS, CDR2 YYNGEE. The sequenced material came from PBMCs. This clonotype was obtained from a young man in good health and CMV-seronegative. This chain joins TRBV9 and TRBJ2-7; D not resolved. The CDR3 DNA reads TGTGCCAGCGCGATGGGCTCGGAGCAGTACTTC. Protein sequence: CASAMGSEQYF.